This record concerns one TCR beta chain sequence. The trim removed 2 bases at V and 7 bases at J, leaving 9 bases unmatched. This CDR3 has 15 amino acids. Germline V gene sequence: CDR1 MNHEY, CDR2 SMNVEV (reference sequence). The repertoire was sequenced with immunoSEQ multiplex PCR; TCRdb's copy has only in-frame clones and lacks some. The sample carries fewer than 110,000 clones, 75% to 95% recorded once. This record comes from a study of T cell changes during pregnancy in multiple sclerosis. The origin of this receptor is a female donor with multiple sclerosis, enrolled in a pregnancy study. The chain has TRBV27 and TRBJ2-5; TRBD2 aligns across 8 bases. The input for sequencing was peripheral blood, taken in the second trimester of pregnancy. CDR3 protein: CASSLGFGGGGTQYF. The CDR3 DNA sequence: TGTGCCAGCAGTTTAGGTTTCGGGGGGGGAGGGACCCAGTACTTC.